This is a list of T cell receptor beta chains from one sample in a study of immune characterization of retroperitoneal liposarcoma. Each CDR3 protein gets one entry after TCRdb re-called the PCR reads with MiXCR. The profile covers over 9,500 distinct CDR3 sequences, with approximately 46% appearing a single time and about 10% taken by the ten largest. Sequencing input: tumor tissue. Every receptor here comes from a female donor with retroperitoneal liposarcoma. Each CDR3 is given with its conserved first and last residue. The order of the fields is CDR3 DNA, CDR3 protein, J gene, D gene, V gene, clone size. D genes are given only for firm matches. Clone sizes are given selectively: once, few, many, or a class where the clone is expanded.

DNA: TGTGCCAGCAGAGACCACCGGGACAGTTTTGAAGCTTTCTTT
CDR3: CASRDHRDSFEAFF
J: TRBJ1-1
D: TRBD1
V: TRBV6-1
size: -

DNA: TGTGCCAGCAGCTTAGTTAATAGCGCGGGATACTACGAGCAGTTCTTC
CDR3: CASSLVNSAGYYEQFF
J: TRBJ2-1
D: -
V: TRBV7-9
size: few

DNA: TGTGCCAGCAGTGAACCGCGTTTAGGGACTGAAGCTTTCTTT
CDR3: CASSEPRLGTEAFF
J: TRBJ1-1
D: -
V: TRBV6-5
size: -

DNA: TGTGCCAGCAGTCCCCCGGGACAGAGGGATCAGCCCCAGCATTTT
CDR3: CASSPPGQRDQPQHF
J: TRBJ1-5
D: TRBD1
V: TRBV12-3/TRBV12-4
size: -

DNA: TGTGCCAGCAGTGAATACCGAGGGGGGGAGACCCAGTACTTC
CDR3: CASSEYRGGETQYF
J: TRBJ2-5
D: -
V: TRBV25-1
size: -

DNA: TGTGCCAGCAGTTCTAGCGGGGGCTACAATGAGCAGTACTTC
CDR3: CASSSSGGYNEQYF
J: TRBJ2-5
D: TRBD2
V: TRBV6-1
size: -

DNA: TGTGCCAGCAGCGAGACAGGAGCCTACGAGCAGTTCTTC
CDR3: CASSETGAYEQFF
J: TRBJ2-1
D: -
V: TRBV7-9
size: many

DNA: TGTGCCAGCAGGTCTCTTGACGCGTACAATGAGCAGTTCTTC
CDR3: CASRSLDAYNEQFF
J: TRBJ2-1
D: -
V: TRBV6-1
size: medium-sized

DNA: TGTGCCAGCTCCGGGTCGGCCACCGGGGAGCTGTTTTTT
CDR3: CASSGSATGELFF
J: TRBJ2-2
D: -
V: TRBV6-1
size: -

DNA: TGTGCCAGCAGTTTTAGTAGCGGGAGTACCATTCAGTACTTC
CDR3: CASSFSSGSTIQYF
J: TRBJ2-4
D: TRBD2
V: TRBV27
size: -

DNA: TGTGCCAGCAGTGGGGGCCGGCTAGAGACCCAGTACTTC
CDR3: CASSGGRLETQYF
J: TRBJ2-5
D: -
V: TRBV6-1
size: -

DNA: TGTGCCAGCAGATCAGAACGAACGCAGTATTTT
CDR3: CASRSERTQYF
J: TRBJ2-3
D: -
V: TRBV6-1
size: many

DNA: TGTGCCAGCAGCTTAGCCAGCTCAAGCTCCTACAATGAGCAGTTCTTC
CDR3: CASSLASSSSYNEQFF
J: TRBJ2-1
D: -
V: TRBV7-2
size: few

DNA: TGTGCCAGCAGCACCCTGCATTACCGGGGCGACGAGCAGTACTTC
CDR3: CASSTLHYRGDEQYF
J: TRBJ2-7
D: -
V: TRBV7-9
size: -

DNA: TGTGCCAGCAGTATCATACGGACCAAAGAGCAGTTCTTC
CDR3: CASSIIRTKEQFF
J: TRBJ2-1
D: -
V: TRBV6-1
size: few

DNA: TGTGCCAGCAGCTTAATTGACAGGGGCACCGGGGAGCTGTTTTTT
CDR3: CASSLIDRGTGELFF
J: TRBJ2-2
D: TRBD1
V: TRBV5-6
size: -

DNA: TGTGCCAGCAGCCGGACTAGCGGAAGCTCCTACAATGAGCAGTTCTTC
CDR3: CASSRTSGSSYNEQFF
J: TRBJ2-1
D: TRBD2
V: TRBV12-3/TRBV12-4
size: -

DNA: TGTGCCAGCAGCAAAATGAGAGCCGGGACTTCGAGCTCCTACGAGCAGTACTTC
CDR3: CASSKMRAGTSSSYEQYF
J: TRBJ2-7
D: -
V: TRBV11-2
size: -

DNA: TGTGCCAGCAGCTTAGAGGTCGGGCGGGGGACCAAAGATACGCAGTATTTT
CDR3: CASSLEVGRGTKDTQYF
J: TRBJ2-3
D: TRBD2
V: TRBV11-2
size: once

DNA: TGTGCCAGCAGTTGGGAATCGGACAGAACTAACTATGGCTACACCTTC
CDR3: CASSWESDRTNYGYTF
J: TRBJ1-2
D: -
V: TRBV27
size: -

DNA: TGTGCCAGCAGTGAAGTTCGGGGAGGGGGCATTCAGTACTTC
CDR3: CASSEVRGGGIQYF
J: TRBJ2-4
D: -
V: TRBV6-1
size: -

DNA: TGTGCCAGCAGTTCTCCTGACAGGGGCGAGCAGTACTTC
CDR3: CASSSPDRGEQYF
J: TRBJ2-7
D: TRBD1
V: TRBV12-3/TRBV12-4
size: medium-sized

DNA: TGTGCCACAATACGGGACAGCAAACAAGAGACCCAGTACTTC
CDR3: CATIRDSKQETQYF
J: TRBJ2-5
D: TRBD1
V: TRBV6-1
size: medium-sized

DNA: TGTGCCAGCAGTCACGACAGGGGGGACTACGAGCAGTACTTC
CDR3: CASSHDRGDYEQYF
J: TRBJ2-7
D: TRBD1
V: TRBV6-5
size: -

DNA: TGTGCCAGCAGTGAACCGGGACAGGGATCCTACGAGCAGTACTTC
CDR3: CASSEPGQGSYEQYF
J: TRBJ2-7
D: TRBD1
V: TRBV6-1
size: few